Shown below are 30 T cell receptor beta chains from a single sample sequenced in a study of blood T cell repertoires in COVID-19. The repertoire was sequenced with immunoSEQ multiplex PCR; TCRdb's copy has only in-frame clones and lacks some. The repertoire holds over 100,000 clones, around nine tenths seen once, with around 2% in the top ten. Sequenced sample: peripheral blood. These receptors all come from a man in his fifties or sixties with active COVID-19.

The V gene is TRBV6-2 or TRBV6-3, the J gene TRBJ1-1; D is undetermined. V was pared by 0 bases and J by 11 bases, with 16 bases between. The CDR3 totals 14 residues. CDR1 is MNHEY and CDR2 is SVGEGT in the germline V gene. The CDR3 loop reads CASSYSNLPVRAFF. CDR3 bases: TGTGCCAGCAGTTACTCGAATCTCCCTGTTCGGGCTTTCTTT.

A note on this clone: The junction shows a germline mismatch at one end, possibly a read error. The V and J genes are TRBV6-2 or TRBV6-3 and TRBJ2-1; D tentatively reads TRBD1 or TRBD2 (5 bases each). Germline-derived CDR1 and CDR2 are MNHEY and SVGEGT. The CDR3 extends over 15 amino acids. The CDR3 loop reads CASSNSGSDINEQFF. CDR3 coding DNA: TGTGCCAGCAGTAACTCAGGGAGTGATATCAATGAGCAGTTCTTC.

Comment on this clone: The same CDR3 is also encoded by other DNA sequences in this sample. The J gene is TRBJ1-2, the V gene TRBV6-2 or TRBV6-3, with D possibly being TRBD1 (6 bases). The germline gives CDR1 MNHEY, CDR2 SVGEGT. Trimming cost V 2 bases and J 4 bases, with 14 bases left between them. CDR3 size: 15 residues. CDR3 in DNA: TGTGCCAGCAGTTACACGGGACAAACACCCTATGGCTACACCTTC. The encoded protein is CASSYTGQTPYGYTF.

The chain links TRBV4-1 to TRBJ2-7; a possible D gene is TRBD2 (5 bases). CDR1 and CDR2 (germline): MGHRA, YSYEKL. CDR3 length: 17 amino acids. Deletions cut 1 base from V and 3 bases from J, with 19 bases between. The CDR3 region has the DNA TGCGCCAGCAGCCAAGCGTCGTGGGAGAGCAGGAGCTACGAGCAGTACTTC. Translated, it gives CASSQASWESRSYEQYF.

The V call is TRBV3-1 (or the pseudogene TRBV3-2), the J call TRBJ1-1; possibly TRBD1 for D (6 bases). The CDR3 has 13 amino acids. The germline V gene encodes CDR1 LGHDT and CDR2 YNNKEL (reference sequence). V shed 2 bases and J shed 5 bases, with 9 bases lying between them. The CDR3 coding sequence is TGTGCCAGCAGCCAACCGGGGACAACTGAAGCTTTCTTT. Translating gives CASSQPGTTEAFF.

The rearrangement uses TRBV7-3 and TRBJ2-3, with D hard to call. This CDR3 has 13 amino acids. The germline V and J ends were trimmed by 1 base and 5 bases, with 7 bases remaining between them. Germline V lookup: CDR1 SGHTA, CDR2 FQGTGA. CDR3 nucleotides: TGTGCCAGCAGCTTAAGGCCCCTAGATACGCAGTATTTT. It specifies CASSLRPLDTQYF.

DNA of the CDR3: TGCGCCAGCGCTAAAGAGAACACTGAAGCTTTCTTT. Its translation is CASAKENTEAFF. The rearrangement links TRBV5-1 to TRBJ1-1; D gene unclear. Germline CDR1 SGHRS, CDR2 YFSETQ. The CDR3 is 12 residues long. V was pared by 7 bases and J by 1 base, with 8 bases between.

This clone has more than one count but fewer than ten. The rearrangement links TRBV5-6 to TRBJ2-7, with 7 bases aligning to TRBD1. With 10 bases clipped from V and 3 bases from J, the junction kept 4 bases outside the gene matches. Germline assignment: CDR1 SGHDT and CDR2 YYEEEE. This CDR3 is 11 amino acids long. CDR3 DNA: TGTGCCGACAGGACAGGCTACGAGCAGTACTTC. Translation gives CADRTGYEQYF.

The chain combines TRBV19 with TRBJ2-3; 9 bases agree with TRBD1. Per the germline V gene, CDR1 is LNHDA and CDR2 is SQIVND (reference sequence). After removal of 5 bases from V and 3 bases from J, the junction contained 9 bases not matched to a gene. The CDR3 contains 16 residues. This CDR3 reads CASSPGTGFGTDTQYF. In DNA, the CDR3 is TGTGCCAGTAGTCCCGGGACAGGGTTCGGTACAGATACGCAGTATTTT.

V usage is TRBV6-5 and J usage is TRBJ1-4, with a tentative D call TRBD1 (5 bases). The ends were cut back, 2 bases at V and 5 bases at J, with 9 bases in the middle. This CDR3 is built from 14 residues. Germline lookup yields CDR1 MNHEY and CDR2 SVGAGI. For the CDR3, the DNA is TGTGCCAGCAGTTACGCGACAGAGAATGAAAAACTGTTTTTT. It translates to CASSYATENEKLFF.

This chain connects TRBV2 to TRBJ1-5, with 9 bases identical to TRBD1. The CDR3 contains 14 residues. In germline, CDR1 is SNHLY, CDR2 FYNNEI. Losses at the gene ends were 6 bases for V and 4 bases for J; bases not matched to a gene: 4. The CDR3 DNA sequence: TGTGCCAGCAGCAGAGGGACAGGGAATCAGCCCCAGCATTTT. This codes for CASSRGTGNQPQHF.

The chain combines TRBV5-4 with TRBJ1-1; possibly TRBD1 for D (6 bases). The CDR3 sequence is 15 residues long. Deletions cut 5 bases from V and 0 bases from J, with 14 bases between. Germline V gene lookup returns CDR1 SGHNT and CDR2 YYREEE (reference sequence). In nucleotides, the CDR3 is TGTGCCAGCAGTTTCTCAGGGGAAATGAACACTGAAGCTTTCTTT. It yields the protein CASSFSGEMNTEAFF.

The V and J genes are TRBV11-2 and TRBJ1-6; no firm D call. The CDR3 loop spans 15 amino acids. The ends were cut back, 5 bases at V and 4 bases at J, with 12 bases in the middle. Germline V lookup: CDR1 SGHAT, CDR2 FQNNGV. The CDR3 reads CASSRGRGYNSPLHF. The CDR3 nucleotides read TGTGCCAGCAGCAGAGGACGCGGGTATAATTCACCCCTCCACTTT.

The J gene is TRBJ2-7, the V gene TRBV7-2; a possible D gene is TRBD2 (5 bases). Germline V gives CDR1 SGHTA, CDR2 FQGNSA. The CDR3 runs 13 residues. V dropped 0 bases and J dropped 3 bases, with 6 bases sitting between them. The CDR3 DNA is TGTGCCAGCAGCTTAGCGACTAACTACGAGCAGTACTTC. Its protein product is CASSLATNYEQYF.

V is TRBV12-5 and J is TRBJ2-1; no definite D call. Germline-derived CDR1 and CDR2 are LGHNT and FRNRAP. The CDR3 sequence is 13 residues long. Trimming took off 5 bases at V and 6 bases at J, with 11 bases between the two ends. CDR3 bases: TGTGCTAGTGGTGTCGACCCGGGCAATGAGCAGTTCTTC. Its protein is CASGVDPGNEQFF.

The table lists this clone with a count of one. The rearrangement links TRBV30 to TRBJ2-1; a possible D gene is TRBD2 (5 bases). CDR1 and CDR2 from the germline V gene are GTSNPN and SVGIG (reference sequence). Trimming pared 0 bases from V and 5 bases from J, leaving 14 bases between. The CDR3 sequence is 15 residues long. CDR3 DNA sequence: TGTGCCTGGAGTGTCTCTAGCCACGCCAACAATGAGCAGTTCTTC. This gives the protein CAWSVSSHANNEQFF.

The CDR3 sequence: CASSHTPASGVNEQYF. The CDR3 DNA is TGCGCCAGCAGCCACACCCCTGCCTCAGGGGTAAACGAGCAGTACTTC. The chain recombines TRBV4-1 with TRBJ2-7; D is perhaps TRBD1 (6 bases). The V end lost 3 bases, the J end lost 5 bases, and 20 bases lay between the germline ends. The CDR3 is made up of 16 amino acids. CDR1 and CDR2 (germline): MGHRA, YSYEKL.

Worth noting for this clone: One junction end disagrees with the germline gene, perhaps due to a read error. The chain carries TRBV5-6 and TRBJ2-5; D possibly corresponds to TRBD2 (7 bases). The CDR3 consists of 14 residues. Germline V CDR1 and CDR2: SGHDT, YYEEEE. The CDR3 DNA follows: TGTGTCAGCAGGTATAGGGGGGGCCAAGAGACCCAGTACTTC. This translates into CVSRYRGGQETQYF. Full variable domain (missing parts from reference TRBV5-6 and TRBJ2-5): DAGVTQSPTHLIKTRGQQVTLRCSPKSGHDTVSWYQQALGQGPQFIFQYYEEEERQRGNFPDRFSGHQFPNYSSELNVNALLLGDSALYLCVSRYRGGQETQYFGPGTRLLVL.

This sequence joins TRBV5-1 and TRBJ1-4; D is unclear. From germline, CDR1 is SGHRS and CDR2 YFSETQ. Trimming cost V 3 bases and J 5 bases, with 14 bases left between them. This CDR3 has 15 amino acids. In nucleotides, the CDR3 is TGCGCCAGCAGCTGGCGGGGAGGGCCGAATGAAAAACTGTTTTTT. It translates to CASSWRGGPNEKLFF.

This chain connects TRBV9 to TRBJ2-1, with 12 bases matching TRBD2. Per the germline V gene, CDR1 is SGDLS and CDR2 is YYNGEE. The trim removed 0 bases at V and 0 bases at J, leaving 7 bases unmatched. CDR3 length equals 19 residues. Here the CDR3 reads CASSVALGLAGTSYNEQFF. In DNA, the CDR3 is TGTGCCAGCAGCGTAGCTCTAGGACTAGCGGGGACCTCCTACAATGAGCAGTTCTTC.

The CDR3 reads CASQGSNQPQHF. CDR3 bases: TGTGCCAGTCAGGGGAGCAATCAGCCCCAGCATTTT. J is TRBJ1-5 and V is TRBV19; possible D gene TRBD1, 6 bases. The germline V gene encodes CDR1 LNHDA and CDR2 SQIVND (reference sequence). This CDR3 is built from 12 residues. V gave up 8 bases and J gave up 1 base, with 6 bases separating them.

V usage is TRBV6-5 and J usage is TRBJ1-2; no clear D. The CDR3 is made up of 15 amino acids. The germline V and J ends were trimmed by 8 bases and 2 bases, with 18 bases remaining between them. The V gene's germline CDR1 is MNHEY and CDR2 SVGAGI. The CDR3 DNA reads TGTGCCAGCTGCCCCGGGGATCTTGGGAACTATGGCTACACCTTC. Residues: CASCPGDLGNYGYTF.

CDR3 in amino acids: CACNTGSGYQPQHF. The CDR3 nucleotides are TGTGCCTGCAATACCGGGAGCGGCTATCAGCCCCAGCATTTT. The chain joins TRBV30 to TRBJ1-5; no definite D call. V shed 6 bases and J shed 5 bases, with 17 bases lying between them. This CDR3 has 14 residues. The germline V gene has CDR1 GTSNPN and CDR2 SVGIG (reference sequence).

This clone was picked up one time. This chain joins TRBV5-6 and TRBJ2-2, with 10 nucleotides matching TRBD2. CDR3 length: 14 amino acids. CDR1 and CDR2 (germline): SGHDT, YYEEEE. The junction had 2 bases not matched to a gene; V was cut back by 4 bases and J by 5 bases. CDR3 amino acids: CASSGSGGTGELFF. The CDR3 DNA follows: TGTGCCAGCAGCGGTAGCGGGGGGACCGGGGAGCTGTTTTTT.

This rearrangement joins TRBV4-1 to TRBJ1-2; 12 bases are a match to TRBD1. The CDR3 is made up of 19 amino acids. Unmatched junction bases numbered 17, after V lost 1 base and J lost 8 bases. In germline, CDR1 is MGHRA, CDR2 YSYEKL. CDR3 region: CASSQGALGTGGRRDGYTF. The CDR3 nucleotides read TGCGCCAGCAGCCAAGGGGCCTTAGGGACAGGGGGCCGCAGGGACGGCTACACCTTC.

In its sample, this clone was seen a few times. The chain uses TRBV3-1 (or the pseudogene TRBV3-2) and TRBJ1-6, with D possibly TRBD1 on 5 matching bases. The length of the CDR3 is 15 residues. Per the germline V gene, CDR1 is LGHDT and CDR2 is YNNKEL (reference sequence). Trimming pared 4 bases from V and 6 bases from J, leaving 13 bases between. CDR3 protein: CASSPSGTINSPLHF. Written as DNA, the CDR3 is TGTGCCAGCAGCCCTTCCGGGACTATTAATTCACCCCTCCACTTT.

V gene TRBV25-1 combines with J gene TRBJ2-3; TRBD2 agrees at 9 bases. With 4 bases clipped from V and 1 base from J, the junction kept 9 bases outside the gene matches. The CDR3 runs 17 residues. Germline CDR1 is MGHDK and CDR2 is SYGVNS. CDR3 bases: TGTGCCAGCAGTGCGAAGCAGGGACTAGCCGGCACAGATACGCAGTATTTT. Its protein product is CASSAKQGLAGTDTQYF. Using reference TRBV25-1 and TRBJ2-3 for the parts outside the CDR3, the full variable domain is EADIYQTPRYLVIGTGKKITLECSQTMGHDKMYWYQQDPGMELHLIHYSYGVNSTEKGDLSSESTVSRIRTEHFPLTLESARPSHTSQYLCASSAKQGLAGTDTQYFGPGTRLTVL.

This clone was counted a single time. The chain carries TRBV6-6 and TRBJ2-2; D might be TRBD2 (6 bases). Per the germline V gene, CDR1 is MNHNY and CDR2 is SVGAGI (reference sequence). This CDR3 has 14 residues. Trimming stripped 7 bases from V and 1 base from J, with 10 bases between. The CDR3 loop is CASKVGGNTGELFF. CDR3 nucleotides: TGTGCCAGCAAAGTCGGGGGGAACACCGGGGAGCTGTTTTTT.

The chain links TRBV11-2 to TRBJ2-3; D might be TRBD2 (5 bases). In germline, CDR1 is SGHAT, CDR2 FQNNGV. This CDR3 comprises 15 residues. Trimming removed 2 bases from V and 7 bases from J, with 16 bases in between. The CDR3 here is CASSLSRLPGNTQYF. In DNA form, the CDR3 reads TGTGCCAGCAGCTTATCGAGGCTGCCCGGGAATACGCAGTATTTT.

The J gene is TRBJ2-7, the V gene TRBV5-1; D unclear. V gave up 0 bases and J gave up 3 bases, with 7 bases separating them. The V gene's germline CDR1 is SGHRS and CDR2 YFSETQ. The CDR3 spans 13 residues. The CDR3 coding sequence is TGCGCCAGCAGCTTGGAACGCTACTACGAGCAGTACTTC. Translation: CASSLERYYEQYF. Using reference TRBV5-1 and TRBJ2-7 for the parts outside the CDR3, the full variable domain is KAGVTQTPRYLIKTRGQQVTLSCSPISGHRSVSWYQQTPGQGLQFLFEYFSETQRNKGNFPGRFSGRQFSNSRSEMNVSTLELGDSALYLCASSLERYYEQYFGPGTRLTVT.